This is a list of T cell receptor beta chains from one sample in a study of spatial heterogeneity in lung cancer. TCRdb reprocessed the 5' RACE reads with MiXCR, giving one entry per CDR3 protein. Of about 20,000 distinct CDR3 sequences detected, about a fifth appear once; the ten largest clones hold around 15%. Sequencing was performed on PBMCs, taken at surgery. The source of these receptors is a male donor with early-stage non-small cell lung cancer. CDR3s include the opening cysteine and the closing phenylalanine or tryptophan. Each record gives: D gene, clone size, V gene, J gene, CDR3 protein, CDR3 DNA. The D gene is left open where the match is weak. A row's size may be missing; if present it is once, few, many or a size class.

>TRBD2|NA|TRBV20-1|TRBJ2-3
CSAASGTRGADTQYF
TGCAGTGCTGCGTCCGGGACTAGGGGCGCAGATACGCAGTATTTT
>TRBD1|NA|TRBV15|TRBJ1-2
CATSRDRDNYGYTF
TGTGCCACCAGCAGGGACAGGGATAACTATGGCTACACCTTC
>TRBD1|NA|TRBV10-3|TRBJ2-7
CAISNTGVGEQYF
TGTGCCATCAGTAATACAGGGGTTGGCGAGCAGTACTTC
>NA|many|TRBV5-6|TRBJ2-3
CASSFSTDTQYF
TGTGCCAGCAGCTTTTCTACTGACACGCAGTATTTT
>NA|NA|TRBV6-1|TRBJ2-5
CASQTVKETQYF
TGTGCCAGCCAGACAGTCAAAGAGACCCAGTACTTC
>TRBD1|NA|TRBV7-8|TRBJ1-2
CASSLYQGVSNGYTF
TGTGCCAGCAGCTTATATCAGGGGGTCTCAAATGGCTACACCTTC
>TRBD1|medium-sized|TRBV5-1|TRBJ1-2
CASSLALGTGGNGYTF
TGCGCCAGCAGCTTGGCCCTCGGGACAGGGGGTAATGGCTACACCTTC
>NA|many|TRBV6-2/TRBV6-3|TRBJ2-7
CASSWPGYYEQYF
TGTGCCAGCAGTTGGCCCGGCTACTACGAGCAGTACTTC
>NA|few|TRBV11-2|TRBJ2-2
CASSFDGNTGELFF
TGTGCCAGCAGCTTTGATGGGAACACCGGGGAGCTGTTTTTT
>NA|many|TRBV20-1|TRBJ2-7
CSAAPTTEFYEQYF
TGCAGTGCTGCCCCTACGACAGAGTTCTACGAGCAGTACTTC
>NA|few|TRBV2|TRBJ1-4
CASSASGLGAKLFF
TGTGCCAGCAGCGCCTCGGGTCTGGGGGCAAAACTGTTTTTT
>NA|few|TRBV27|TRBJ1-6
CASKGGLSPLHF
TGTGCCAGTAAAGGAGGGCTCTCACCCCTCCACTTT
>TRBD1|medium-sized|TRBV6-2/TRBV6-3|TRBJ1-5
CASSPIETGVAGPNQPQHF
TGTGCCAGCAGCCCAATCGAGACAGGGGTGGCTGGACCGAATCAGCCCCAGCATTTT
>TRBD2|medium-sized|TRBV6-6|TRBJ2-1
CASRTGGEQFF
TGTGCCAGCAGGACGGGGGGGGAGCAGTTCTTC
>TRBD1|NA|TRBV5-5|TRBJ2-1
CASSWGTANNEQFF
TGTGCCAGCAGCTGGGGGACAGCTAACAATGAGCAGTTCTTC
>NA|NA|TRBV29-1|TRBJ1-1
CSVLPGTTEAFF
TGCAGCGTTTTGCCCGGGACGACTGAAGCTTTCTTT
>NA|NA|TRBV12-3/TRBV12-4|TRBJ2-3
CASSPLRRSGDTQYF
TGTGCCAGCAGTCCCCTTCGGCGGTCGGGAGATACGCAGTATTTT
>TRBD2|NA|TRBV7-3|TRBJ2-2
CASSLTLVAGKANTGELFF
TGTGCCAGCAGCTTAACGTTGGTAGCGGGGAAGGCGAACACCGGGGAGCTGTTTTTT